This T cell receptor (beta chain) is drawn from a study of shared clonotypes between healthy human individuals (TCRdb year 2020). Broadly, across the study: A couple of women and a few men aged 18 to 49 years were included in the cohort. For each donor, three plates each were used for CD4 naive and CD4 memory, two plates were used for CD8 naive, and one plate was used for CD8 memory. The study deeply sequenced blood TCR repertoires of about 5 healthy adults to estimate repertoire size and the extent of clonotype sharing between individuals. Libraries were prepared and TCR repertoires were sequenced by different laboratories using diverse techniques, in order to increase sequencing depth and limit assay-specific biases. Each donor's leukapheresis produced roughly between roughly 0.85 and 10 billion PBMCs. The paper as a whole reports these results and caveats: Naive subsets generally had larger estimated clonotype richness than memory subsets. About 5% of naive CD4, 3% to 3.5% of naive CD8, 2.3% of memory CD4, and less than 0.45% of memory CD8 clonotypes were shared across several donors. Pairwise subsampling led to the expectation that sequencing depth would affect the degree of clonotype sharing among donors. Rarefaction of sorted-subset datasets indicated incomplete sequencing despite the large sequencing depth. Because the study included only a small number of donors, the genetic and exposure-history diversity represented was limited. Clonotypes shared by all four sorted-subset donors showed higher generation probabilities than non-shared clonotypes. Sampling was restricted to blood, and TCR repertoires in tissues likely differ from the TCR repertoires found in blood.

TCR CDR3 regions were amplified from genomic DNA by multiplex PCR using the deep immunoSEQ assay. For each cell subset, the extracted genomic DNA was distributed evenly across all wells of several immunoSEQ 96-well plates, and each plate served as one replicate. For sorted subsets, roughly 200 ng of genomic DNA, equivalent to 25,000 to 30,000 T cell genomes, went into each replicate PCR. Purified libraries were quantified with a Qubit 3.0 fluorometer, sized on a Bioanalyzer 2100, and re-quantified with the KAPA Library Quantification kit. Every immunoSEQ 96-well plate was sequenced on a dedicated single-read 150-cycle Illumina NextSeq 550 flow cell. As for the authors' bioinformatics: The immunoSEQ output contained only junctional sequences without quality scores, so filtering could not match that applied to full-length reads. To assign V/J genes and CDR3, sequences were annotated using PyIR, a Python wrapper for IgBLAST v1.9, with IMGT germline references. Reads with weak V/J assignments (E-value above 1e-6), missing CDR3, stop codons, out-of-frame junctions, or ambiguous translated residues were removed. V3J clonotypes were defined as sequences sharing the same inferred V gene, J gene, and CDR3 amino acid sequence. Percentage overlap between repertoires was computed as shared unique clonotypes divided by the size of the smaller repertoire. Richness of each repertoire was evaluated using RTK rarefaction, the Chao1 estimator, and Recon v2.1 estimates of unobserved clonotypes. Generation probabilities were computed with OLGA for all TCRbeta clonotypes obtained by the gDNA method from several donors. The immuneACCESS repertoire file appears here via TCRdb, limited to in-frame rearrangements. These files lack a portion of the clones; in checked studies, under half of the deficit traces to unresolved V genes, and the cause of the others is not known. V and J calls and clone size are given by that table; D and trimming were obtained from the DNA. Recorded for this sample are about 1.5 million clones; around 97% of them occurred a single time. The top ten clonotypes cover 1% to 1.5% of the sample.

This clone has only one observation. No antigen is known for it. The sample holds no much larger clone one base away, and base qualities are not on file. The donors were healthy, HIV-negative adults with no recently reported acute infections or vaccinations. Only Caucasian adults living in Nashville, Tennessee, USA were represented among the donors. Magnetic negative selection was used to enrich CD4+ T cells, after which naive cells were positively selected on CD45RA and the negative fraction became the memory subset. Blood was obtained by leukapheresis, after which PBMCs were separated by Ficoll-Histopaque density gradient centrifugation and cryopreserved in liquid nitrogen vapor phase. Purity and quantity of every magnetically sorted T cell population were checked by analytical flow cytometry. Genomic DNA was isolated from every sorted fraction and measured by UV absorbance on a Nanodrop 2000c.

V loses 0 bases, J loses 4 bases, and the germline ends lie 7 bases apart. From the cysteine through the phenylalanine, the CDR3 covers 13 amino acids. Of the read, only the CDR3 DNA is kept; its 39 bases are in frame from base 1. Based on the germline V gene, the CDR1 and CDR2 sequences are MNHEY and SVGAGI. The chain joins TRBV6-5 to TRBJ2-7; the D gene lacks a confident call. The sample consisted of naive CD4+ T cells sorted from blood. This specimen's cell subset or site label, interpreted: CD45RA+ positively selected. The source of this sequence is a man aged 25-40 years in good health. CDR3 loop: CASSYSKKYEQYF. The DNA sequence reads TGTGCCAGCAGTTACTCGAAAAAATACGAGCAGTACTTC.